The 2 T cell receptor beta chains below were found in one sample sequenced in a study of cytomegalovirus exposure and HLA in healthy donors (dated by TCRdb to between 2016 and 2019). Libraries were prepared through the immunoSEQ multiplex PCR assay. The multiplex PCR relied on a mix of 60 forward primers for TCR Vbeta segments and 13 reverse primers for TCR Jbeta segments. TCRdb re-hosts the immuneACCESS table, in-frame sequences only. Its copies lack some clones; in the studies checked, an unresolved V gene accounts for under half of them, and the cause for the rest is not known. Present in this sample are about 120,000 clones, about 85% of which were seen just once. The ten largest clones add up to approximately 0.24% of the sample. The sequencing sample was made of PBMCs. The source is a man aged 50-60 years in good health and CMV-seronegative.

V usage is TRBV5-4 and J usage is TRBJ1-3; maybe TRBD1 (5 bases). Germline values: CDR1 SGHNT, CDR2 YYREEE (reference sequence). This CDR3 spans 13 amino acids. Trimming pared 4 bases from V and 4 bases from J, leaving 9 bases between. CDR3 DNA sequence: TGTGCCAGCAGCCCGGCAGGGGGAAACACCATATATTTT. Translation: CASSPAGGNTIYF.

V usage is TRBV10-3 and J usage is TRBJ2-3, with TRBD2 as a possible D gene (7 bases). The CDR3 totals 15 residues. V was trimmed by 2 bases and J by 6 bases, leaving 15 bases between them. The germline gives CDR1 ENHRY, CDR2 SYGVKD. The CDR3 sequence is CAISEGRGGQDTQYF. Written as DNA, the CDR3 is TGTGCCATCAGTGAGGGTAGGGGGGGGCAGGATACGCAGTATTTT.